The 22 T cell receptor beta chains listed next were all sequenced from one sample in a study of breast tumors, draining lymph nodes, adjacent tissues. MiXCR, run by TCRdb on the multiplex PCR reads, gives a single entry per CDR3 protein. This sample has some 150,000 distinct CDR3 sequences; approximately 30% occur once, and the top ten carry roughly 3.8%. Samples came from axillary lymph nodes draining the breast cancer. What was sequenced was axillary lymph node tissue. These receptors all come from a female donor with breast cancer. Some clones in this sample may be carry-over from other donors' samples.

Concerning this clonotype: A much larger clone lies a single base off, so this may be a read error. V is TRBV20-1 and J is TRBJ2-7; D is possibly TRBD1 (5 bases). The germline V gene has CDR1 DFQATT and CDR2 SNEGSKA (reference sequence). CDR3 length: 14 residues. The CDR3 DNA reads as TGCAGTGCTACCCCAATTAGGGGTTCCTCCGAGCAGTACTTC. It encodes CSATPIRGSSEQYF.

The table lists this clonotype with many counts. The CDR3, as DNA: TGTGCCAGCAGTTTATGGGGATTCAATCAGCCCCAGCATTTT. It encodes CASSLWGFNQPQHF. The V call is TRBV12-3 or TRBV12-4, the J call TRBJ1-5; no definite D call. The CDR3 runs to 14 residues. Trimming removed 2 bases at V and 3 bases at J, with 8 bases between.

Worth noting for this clonotype: Since a much larger clone is just one base distant, this may be a read error. The genes are TRBV6-1 and TRBJ1-3; no firm D call. V lost 4 bases to trimming and J lost 3 bases, with 16 bases between them. In germline, CDR1 is MNHNS, CDR2 SASEGT. This CDR3 region has 16 residues. The CDR3 is CASSGALLGSGNTIYF. CDR3 in DNA: TGTGCCAGCAGTGGAGCGCTTCTGGGAAGTGGAAACACCATATATTTT.

This clonotype was observed a few times. One base away lies a much larger clone, so this may be a sequencing read error. The chain has TRBV5-8 and TRBJ1-2; TRBD1 might be the D (6 bases). The CDR3 sequence is 14 residues long. The germline V gene encodes CDR1 SGHTS and CDR2 YDEGEE. CDR3 amino acids: CASSLFGRGHGCTF. CDR3 in DNA: TGTGCCAGCAGCTTGTTCGGCAGGGGCCATGGCTGCACCTTC.

This clonotype was detected only a few times. A much more abundant neighbour one base away suggests this may be a read error. This rearrangement joins TRBV20-1 to TRBJ2-3; D ambiguous. Between the trimmed V and J ends, which lost 3 bases and 8 bases, there was a span of 18 bases. This CDR3 is built from 14 residues. Looked up from germline, CDR1 is DFQATT and CDR2 is SNEGSKA (reference sequence). CDR3 sequence (DNA): TGCAGTGCTAGTAAGACCTGGATAGGCGCTACGCAGTATTTT. Amino acids: CSASKTWIGATQYF.

Many counts were recorded for this clonotype. The V gene is TRBV4-2, the J gene TRBJ2-7; 9 bases align to TRBD1. Germline V CDR1 and CDR2: LGHNA, YNFKEQ. After removal of 0 bases from V and 1 base from J, the junction contained 7 bases not matched to a gene. The CDR3 is 17 residues long. In DNA, the CDR3 is TGTGCCAGCAGCCAAGATGAATCGGGACAGGGTTCCTACGAGCAGTACTTC. Translating it yields CASSQDESGQGSYEQYF.

This clonotype was picked up many times. J is TRBJ2-1 and V is TRBV5-8, with D possibly matching TRBD2 (6 bases). The CDR3 extends over 13 amino acids. V gave up 2 bases and J gave up 5 bases, with 8 bases separating them. Germline CDR1 SGHTS, CDR2 YDEGEE. CDR3 bases: TGTGCCAGCAGCTTCGGGACTCACAATGAGCAGTTCTTC. Its protein product is CASSFGTHNEQFF.

This clonotype occurred many times. The rearrangement uses TRBV12-3 or TRBV12-4 and TRBJ1-2; 9 nucleotides match TRBD1. J lost 8 bases, V lost 5 bases, and 12 bases had no gene match. The CDR3 length is 15 residues. The CDR3 DNA follows: TGTGCCAGCAGTACGGACAGGGGACAAGCGCAGGGCTACACCTTC. Its translation is CASSTDRGQAQGYTF.

This clonotype has a count of ten or more. The chain employs TRBV25-1 and TRBJ1-5, with D maybe TRBD1 (6 bases). Per the germline V gene, CDR1 is MGHDK and CDR2 is SYGVNS. Trimming pared 1 base from V and 7 bases from J, leaving 8 bases between. The CDR3 is 13 residues long. The CDR3 DNA is TGTGCCAGCAGTGAATCAGGGGCCCAGCCCCAGCATTTT. Translated, it gives CASSESGAQPQHF.

V usage is TRBV20-1 and J usage is TRBJ2-6, with 13 bases lining up with TRBD2. The germline V gene encodes CDR1 DFQATT and CDR2 SNEGSKA (reference sequence). The CDR3 runs 19 residues. With 6 bases clipped from V and 0 bases from J, the junction kept 11 bases outside the gene matches. CDR3 sequence: CSARLAGGLVVSGANVLTF. CDR3 DNA sequence: TGCAGTGCCAGACTAGCGGGGGGATTAGTTGTCTCTGGGGCCAACGTCCTGACTTTC.

The gene calls are TRBV12-3 or TRBV12-4 and TRBJ1-1; D perhaps matches TRBD1 (6 bases). This CDR3 has 15 amino acids. Trimming cost V 5 bases and J 3 bases, with 16 bases left between them. The CDR3 here is CASSDTGWEYTEAFF. CDR3 coding DNA: TGTGCCAGCAGTGATACAGGGTGGGAGTACACTGAAGCTTTCTTT.

J is TRBJ2-6 and V is TRBV5-4; D perhaps matches TRBD2 (5 bases). This CDR3 contains 15 residues. Germline V gene data show CDR1 as SGHNT and CDR2 as YYREEE (reference sequence). V gave up 1 base and J gave up 4 bases, with 9 bases separating them. CDR3 nucleotide sequence: TGTGCCAGCAGCTTGCCCCCGGGGGGGGCCAACGTCCTGACTTTC. Its translation is CASSLPPGGANVLTF.

This clonotype was detected many times. This sequence may be a read error, since a much larger clone differs from it by one base. The gene calls are TRBV12-3 or TRBV12-4 and TRBJ2-7; TRBD1 agrees at 8 bases. With 3 bases clipped from V and 5 bases from J, the junction kept 9 bases outside the gene matches. CDR3 size: 15 residues. CDR3 in amino acids: CASSFSGQGVHEQYF. The CDR3 DNA sequence: TGTGCCAGCAGTTTCTCCGGACAGGGAGTGCACGAGCAGTACTTC.

A remark on this clonotype: Since the CDR3 does not end with the conserved phenylalanine or tryptophan, this likely comes from a read error. CDR3: CASNSAGVYTGELFL. DNA for the CDR3: TGTGCCAGTAATTCAGCGGGAGTCTACACCGGGGAGCTGTTTTTA. This rearrangement joins TRBV19 to TRBJ2-2; the match to TRBD2 covers 8 bases. The CDR3 sequence is 15 residues long. The germline gives CDR1 LNHDA, CDR2 SQIVND (reference sequence). V gave up 7 bases and J gave up 3 bases; unmatched junction bases: 7.

The chain recombines TRBV5-1 with TRBJ1-6; weak D call: TRBD1 (5 bases). The germline CDR1 and CDR2 sequences are SGHRS and YFSETQ. V dropped 4 bases and J dropped 10 bases, with 12 bases sitting between them. The CDR3 runs to 13 residues. CDR3 nucleotides: TGCGCCAGCAGCATCCGGGGGGGATCACCCCTCCACTTT. This encodes CASSIRGGSPLHF.

This clonotype occurred many times. The gene calls are TRBV30 and TRBJ1-2; D remains ambiguous. This CDR3 has 16 amino acids. Trimming removed 0 bases from V and 4 bases from J, with 18 bases in between. Per germline, CDR1 GTSNPN and CDR2 SVGIG (reference sequence). CDR3 amino acids: CAWSVLFIEMSYGYTF. CDR3 nucleotide sequence: TGTGCCTGGAGTGTACTGTTTATAGAAATGAGCTATGGCTACACCTTC. Full variable domain (outside the CDR3, taken from reference TRBV30 and TRBJ1-2): SQTIHQWPATLVQPVGSPLSLECTVEGTSNPNLYWYRQAAGRGLQLLFYSVGIGQISSEVPQNLSASRPQDRQFILSSKKLLLSDSGFYLCAWSVLFIEMSYGYTFGSGTRLTVV.

Regarding this clonotype: One end of the junction does not line up with germline, which may come from a read error. The chain has TRBV5-1 and TRBJ1-2, with D unclear. The CDR3 totals 11 residues. Per germline, CDR1 SGHRS and CDR2 YFSETQ. CDR3: CASSQAYGYTF. The CDR3 DNA is TGTGCCAGCAGCCAAGCTTATGGCTACACCTTC.

Points on this clonotype: No conserved phenylalanine or tryptophan ends this CDR3, so it is likely a read error. Here the CDR3 reads CATSRGPGDSPLHL. The DNA for the CDR3 is TGTGCCACCAGCAGGGGACCCGGGGATTCACCCCTCCACCTT. The chain couples TRBV15 to TRBJ1-6; a weak D match, TRBD1 (5 bases). This CDR3 spans 14 amino acids. The V end lost 3 bases, the J end lost 8 bases, and 11 bases lay between the germline ends. CDR1 LNHNV and CDR2 YYDKDF come from the germline V gene (reference sequence).

Concerning this clonotype itself: This may stem from a read error, because a much larger clone lies one nucleotide away. The genes are TRBV7-8 and TRBJ1-2, with 8 bases that match TRBD1. Germline lookup yields CDR1 SGHVS and CDR2 FQNEAQ. The CDR3 runs to 14 residues. The CDR3: CASSTPGQAKGCTF. The CDR3 bases are TGTGCCAGCAGCACTCCGGGACAGGCGAAAGGCTGCACCTTC.

Many counts were recorded for this clonotype. This sequence joins TRBV7-3 and TRBJ2-2; 9 bases are shared with TRBD2. The CDR3 runs to 19 residues. Germline trimming cut 3 bases from V and 5 bases from J; bases unmatched to any gene: 16. Germline V gene lookup returns CDR1 SGHTA and CDR2 FQGTGA. The CDR3 nucleotides read TGTGCCAGCAGCTTCCAAGGGGTTAGCGGGGGACCACGGACCGGGGAGCTGTTTTTT. It translates to CASSFQGVSGGPRTGELFF.

This clonotype was detected ten times or more. The chain recombines TRBV6-2 or TRBV6-3 with TRBJ2-7, with TRBD1 matching over 7 bases. The V gene's germline CDR1 is MNHEY and CDR2 SVGEGT. The V gene end was trimmed by 6 bases and the J gene end by 2 bases; junction bases not matched to a gene: 7. The CDR3 spans 14 residues. CDR3 bases: TGTGCCAGCAGACCCCTCGACAGGGCCTACGAGCAGTACTTC. It translates to CASRPLDRAYEQYF.

Ten or more counts support this clonotype. The chain combines TRBV5-1 with TRBJ2-2; 7 positions match TRBD1. CDR1 SGHRS and CDR2 YFSETQ come from the germline V gene. The CDR3 loop spans 15 amino acids. V shed 1 base, J shed 6 bases, and the junction held 6 bases outside the gene matches. DNA for the CDR3: TGCGCCAGCAGCTTGTTAACAGGGGTATCCGGGGAGCTGTTTTTT. Its protein product is CASSLLTGVSGELFF.